Below, 15 T cell receptor beta chains from the same sample are listed, as sequenced in a study of regulatory dendritic cells for organ transplantation. Profiling relied on immunoSEQ multiplex PCR, and the TCRdb table lists in-frame clones only, not all of them. The sample contains 20,000 to 25,000 clones, 70% to 80% of which appear only once. Sequencing used memory CD4+ T cells from blood. This sample's subset: CD45RO+ memory T cells. These receptors were taken from a human donor in good health.

The chain is built from TRBV14 and TRBJ2-5; TRBD1 matches 8 bases. The germline CDR1 and CDR2 sequences are SGHDN and FVKESK. V was clipped by 4 bases and J by 5 bases; unmatched bases: 9. This CDR3 spans 15 amino acids. CDR3 protein: CASSPIQGARETQYF. The CDR3 nucleotides are TGTGCCAGCAGCCCAATTCAGGGGGCGCGGGAGACCCAGTACTTC.

The rearrangement joins TRBV7-9 to TRBJ1-1; maybe TRBD1 (5 bases). This CDR3 contains 16 residues. V shed 0 bases and J shed 2 bases, with 13 bases lying between them. CDR1 is SEHNR and CDR2 is FQNEAQ in the germline V gene (reference sequence). CDR3 region: CASSLAGTLGNTEAFF. The CDR3 coding sequence is TGTGCCAGCAGCTTAGCGGGGACTCTAGGCAACACTGAAGCTTTCTTT.

J is TRBJ2-1 and V is TRBV5-1; D gene unclear. The CDR3 spans 13 residues. Germline assignment: CDR1 SGHRS and CDR2 YFSETQ. With 0 bases removed from V and 7 bases from J, the gap between germline ends came to 8 bases. CDR3 nucleotides: TGCGCCAGCAGCTTGGCCGTATATAATGAGCAGTTCTTC. It encodes CASSLAVYNEQFF.

The chain employs TRBV6-6 and TRBJ2-3, with D possibly TRBD2 on 5 matching bases. In germline, CDR1 is MNHNY, CDR2 SVGAGI (reference sequence). The CDR3 is made up of 16 amino acids. Trimming cost V 2 bases and J 3 bases, with 15 bases left between them. The CDR3 is CASSYLTLPGTDTQYF. The DNA for the CDR3 is TGTGCCAGCAGTTACCTCACGCTCCCGGGGACAGATACGCAGTATTTT.

The CDR3 DNA follows: TGTGCCACACGAGCCCGGGACACTGGGGCCAACGTCCTGACTTTC. Protein sequence: CATRARDTGANVLTF. The chain combines TRBV15 with TRBJ2-6; weak D call: TRBD1 (6 bases). From germline, CDR1 is LNHNV and CDR2 YYDKDF (reference sequence). V lost 9 bases and J lost 2, with 14 bases in between. There are 15 residues in the CDR3.

The chain joins TRBV11-1 to TRBJ1-2, with D unclear. CDR1 is SGHAT and CDR2 is FQDESV in the germline V gene (reference sequence). V gave up 3 bases and J gave up 4 bases, with 15 bases separating them. This CDR3 has 15 amino acids. CDR3 DNA: TGTGCCAGCAGCTTCACGGGGTCAGACTTCTATGGCTACACCTTC. It is translated as CASSFTGSDFYGYTF.

The chain links TRBV19 to TRBJ1-5; 7 nucleotides line up with TRBD1. Germline V gene data show CDR1 as LNHDA and CDR2 as SQIVND (reference sequence). V dropped 5 bases and J dropped 2; count of bases not matched to a gene: 9. The CDR3 contains 16 residues. The CDR3, as DNA: TGTGCCAGTAGTCTACAGGGGCCACAAGGCAATCAGCCCCAGCATTTT. This encodes CASSLQGPQGNQPQHF.

The rearrangement links TRBV11-2 to TRBJ2-3; tentative D call: TRBD2 (5 bases). The length of the CDR3 is 15 residues. The V end lost 5 bases, the J end lost 4 bases, and 16 bases lay between the germline ends. From germline, CDR1 is SGHAT and CDR2 FQNNGV. The CDR3 spells CASSPNVGSADTQYF. The CDR3 nucleotides read TGTGCCAGCAGCCCCAACGTGGGGAGCGCAGATACGCAGTATTTT.

CDR3 amino acids: CASSQDERGSSYEQYF. CDR3 nucleotide sequence: TGCGCCAGCAGCCAAGATGAGCGGGGAAGCTCCTACGAGCAGTACTTC. The chain recombines TRBV4-3 with TRBJ2-7, with 7 nucleotides matching TRBD2. The CDR3 totals 16 residues. From germline, CDR1 is LGHNA and CDR2 YSLEER. The ends lost 0 bases at V and 0 bases at J; junction bases unmatched: 5.

The chain links TRBV5-1 to TRBJ2-7; 8 nucleotides agree with TRBD2. The CDR3 covers 16 residues. V was pared by 0 bases and J by 5 bases, with 10 bases of the junction left unmatched. Per germline, CDR1 SGHRS and CDR2 YFSETQ. The chain's CDR3 is CASSLDRGGGYNEQYF. As DNA, the CDR3 is TGCGCCAGCAGCTTGGATCGGGGGGGCGGATATAACGAGCAGTACTTC.

This sequence joins TRBV5-8 and TRBJ1-1; TRBD1 matches 12 bases. V dropped 4 bases and J dropped 4; count of bases not matched to a gene: 2. The CDR3 extends over 14 amino acids. Germline lookup yields CDR1 SGHTS and CDR2 YDEGEE. For the CDR3, the DNA is TGTGCCAGCAGCAGGGACAGGGGGCGCACTGAAGCTTTCTTT. Translated, it gives CASSRDRGRTEAFF.

V and J are TRBV29-1 and TRBJ2-1, with 10 bases aligning to TRBD1. CDR3 length equals 13 residues. V lost 8 bases and J lost 6; bases outside the gene matches: 7. CDR1 and CDR2 (germline): SQVTM, ANQGSEA. The CDR3, as DNA: TGCAGCATCAGACAGGGGGCTAGCAATGAGCAGTTCTTC. Residues: CSIRQGASNEQFF.

V is TRBV6-5 and J is TRBJ1-5, with 7 bases matching TRBD1. Germline CDR1 MNHEY, CDR2 SVGAGI. The CDR3 is 14 residues long. J gave up 5 bases and V 2 bases, and 3 bases lay outside the gene matches. The CDR3 spells CASSYLGTDQPQHF. As DNA, the CDR3 is TGTGCCAGCAGTTACCTAGGGACAGATCAGCCCCAGCATTTT.

This clone was seen only a few times. The chain combines TRBV4-3 with TRBJ1-1; 8 bases agree with TRBD1. Germline V gene lookup returns CDR1 LGHNA and CDR2 YSLEER. The V and J ends lost 4 bases and 4 bases, in that order; junction bases with no gene match: 8. The CDR3 sequence is 15 residues long. DNA for the CDR3: TGCGCCAGCAGCCGCTCGACAGGGGAGGGCACTGAAGCTTTCTTT. Amino acids: CASSRSTGEGTEAFF.

V is TRBV9 and J is TRBJ2-1, with TRBD1 as a possible D gene (5 bases). Germline V CDR1 and CDR2: SGDLS, YYNGEE. This CDR3 is built from 13 residues. The V end was cut by 0 bases, the J end by 10 bases, with 11 bases between. For the CDR3, the DNA is TGTGCCAGCAGCGTAGAGGGGTCTGAGGAGCAGTTCTTC. This sequence encodes CASSVEGSEEQFF.